Each of the 16 T cell receptor beta chains below was sequenced from the same sample in a study of blood T cells in healthy people across ages. With a J-beta primer mix and a sample-barcoded 5' primer, a second PCR ran about 7 to 11 cycles. TCRdb reprocessed the 5' RACE reads with MiXCR, giving one entry per CDR3 protein. The sample yields about 800,000 distinct CDR3 sequences, 25% seen once. This sample also appeared in a second study, on T cells of mothers and their children.

Sequenced input: blood. These receptors were taken from a boy aged 5 to 17 in good health.

The chain has TRBV7-2 and TRBJ2-7; no clear D. The CDR3 length is 12 residues. Germline values: CDR1 SGHTA, CDR2 FQGNSA. The V end was cut by 0 bases, the J end by 5 bases, with 5 bases between. The CDR3: CASSLARNEQYF. In DNA, the CDR3 is TGTGCCAGCAGCTTAGCTCGCAACGAGCAGTACTTC.

The chain links TRBV10-3 to TRBJ1-4, with D tentatively TRBD1 (5 bases). The CDR3 spans 15 residues. Germline CDR1 is ENHRY and CDR2 is SYGVKD. V lost 6 bases to trimming and J lost 7 bases, with 18 bases between them. Here the CDR3 reads CAIRVGRGAGEKLFF. The CDR3, as DNA: TGTGCCATCAGGGTGGGTCGGGGCGCGGGTGAAAAACTGTTTTTT.

This clonotype came up many times. The chain couples TRBV20-1 to TRBJ1-1; D is ambiguous. Per the germline V gene, CDR1 is DFQATT and CDR2 is SNEGSKA (reference sequence). Trimming shortened V by 4 bases and J by 8 bases, and 11 bases separated the two germline ends. The CDR3 extends over 11 amino acids. The CDR3 DNA reads TGCAGTGCTACCCCAGCGGTAGAAGCTTTCTTT. It codes for CSATPAVEAFF.

CDR3 region: CASSWGQTGKLYNEQFF. CDR3 DNA sequence: TGTGCCAGCAGCTGGGGTCAGACAGGGAAGCTTTACAATGAGCAGTTCTTC. V and J are TRBV7-9 and TRBJ2-1; 7 nucleotides line up with TRBD1. With 4 bases clipped from V and 4 bases from J, the junction kept 13 bases outside the gene matches. This CDR3 is built from 17 residues. Germline-derived CDR1 and CDR2 are SEHNR and FQNEAQ (reference sequence).

This sequence joins TRBV12-3 or TRBV12-4 and TRBJ1-2; a possible D gene is TRBD1 (5 bases). The CDR3 runs 13 residues. Trimming cost V 4 bases and J 8 bases, with 14 bases left between them. CDR3 region: CASSSLAGEGYTF. CDR3 in DNA: TGTGCCAGCAGTTCGCTCGCGGGGGAGGGCTACACCTTC.

This chain connects TRBV7-2 to TRBJ2-3, with 14 bases aligning to TRBD2. Germline CDR1 and CDR2: SGHTA and FQGNSA. Trimming at V came to 5 bases and at J to 5 bases, leaving 6 bases not matched to a gene. The CDR3 is 16 amino acids. The CDR3 protein is CASSPRLAGGEDTQYF. Here the CDR3 DNA reads TGTGCCAGCAGCCCCCGACTAGCGGGGGGGGAAGATACGCAGTATTTT.

The sample holds a few counts of this clonotype. This chain uses TRBV11-2 with TRBJ2-3, with D perhaps matching TRBD1 (5 bases). Per the germline V gene, CDR1 is SGHAT and CDR2 is FQNNGV. The CDR3 spans 18 residues. Deletions cut 5 bases from V and 1 base from J, with 22 bases between. CDR3 DNA sequence: TGTGCCAGCAGCCGAGGCCAGGGTTGGGGCTTGGGCACAGATACGCAGTATTTT. Its protein product is CASSRGQGWGLGTDTQYF.

This rearrangement joins TRBV12-3 or TRBV12-4 to TRBJ1-4, with TRBD1 identical over 8 bases. V dropped 4 bases and J dropped 7; count of bases not matched to a gene: 5. The CDR3 totals 14 residues. CDR3 sequence: CASSSTGDGEKLFF. The CDR3 nucleotides are TGTGCCAGCAGTTCGACAGGGGACGGTGAAAAACTGTTTTTT.

The table lists this clonotype with many counts. The chain uses TRBV11-2 and TRBJ2-7; 7 nucleotides align to TRBD2. The germline gives CDR1 SGHAT, CDR2 FQNNGV. V shed 4 bases, J shed 2 bases, and the junction held 2 bases outside the gene matches. The CDR3 covers 13 residues. The CDR3 DNA follows: TGTGCCAGCAGCTCGGGAGGCCCCTACGAGCAGTACTTC. Protein sequence: CASSSGGPYEQYF.

V is TRBV7-8 and J is TRBJ2-5; 12 nucleotides line up with TRBD1. Judging by the DNA end, TRBJ2-7 fits better; the J call may be wrong. Germline V CDR1 and CDR2: SGHVS, FQNEAQ. This CDR3 comprises 18 residues. The CDR3 spells CASSLFGTGGEIFYEQYF. The CDR3 nucleotides read TGTGCCAGCAGCTTATTCGGGACAGGGGGCGAGATCTTCTACGAGCAGTACTTC.

V usage is TRBV7-9 and J usage is TRBJ2-7; unclear D gene. This CDR3 comprises 13 residues. The V end was cut by 1 base, the J end by 7 bases, with 11 bases between. CDR1 and CDR2 from the germline V gene are SEHNR and FQNEAQ (reference sequence). CDR3 DNA: TGTGCCAGCAGCTTAGAGTCGGTAGAAGAGCAGTACTTC. It is translated as CASSLESVEEQYF.

The rearrangement joins TRBV5-1 to TRBJ2-1; D could derive from TRBD1 or TRBD2 (5 bases each). V dropped 0 bases and J dropped 9 bases, with 16 bases sitting between them. The CDR3 contains 15 residues. The germline gives CDR1 SGHRS, CDR2 YFSETQ. This chain's CDR3 is CASSLVQVGTTEQFF. CDR3 DNA: TGCGCCAGCAGCTTGGTTCAGGTAGGGACCACTGAGCAGTTCTTC.

J is TRBJ2-7 and V is TRBV28; 8 nucleotides line up with TRBD1. J lost 1 base, V lost 5 bases, and 7 bases had no gene match. Germline CDR1 MDHEN, CDR2 SYDVKM. The CDR3 is 15 amino acids. The chain's CDR3 is CASSPSDRASYEQYF. DNA of the CDR3: TGTGCCAGCAGTCCATCGGACAGGGCTTCCTACGAGCAGTACTTC.

A single count supports this clonotype. CDR3 sequence: CASSSDVLRTVGLRNEQFF. The CDR3 DNA is TGTGCCAGCAGCTCCGACGTATTGAGGACTGTGGGCCTAAGGAATGAGCAGTTCTTC. The genes are TRBV11-1 and TRBJ2-1; D may be TRBD2 (5 bases). Germline V gene sequence: CDR1 SGHAT, CDR2 FQDESV (reference sequence). V gave up 4 bases and J gave up 7 bases, with 29 bases separating them. This CDR3 is 19 amino acids long.

V gene TRBV28 combines with J gene TRBJ2-7; D remains ambiguous. Between the trimmed V and J ends, which lost 2 bases and 0 bases, there was a span of 8 bases. Germline assignment: CDR1 MDHEN and CDR2 SYDVKM. CDR3 length: 14 amino acids. CDR3 DNA: TGTGCCAGCAGTTTAGAGCAGATCTCCTACGAGCAGTACTTC. Its protein product is CASSLEQISYEQYF. The full variable domain, its missing parts supplied by reference TRBV28 and TRBJ2-7, is DVKVTQSSRYLVKRTGEKVFLECVQDMDHENMFWYRQDPGLGLRLIYFSYDVKMKEKGDIPEGYSVSREKKERFSLILESASTNQTSMYLCASSLEQISYEQYFGPGTRLTVT.

This chain links TRBV20-1 with TRBJ2-5; the match to TRBD2 covers 13 bases. Per germline, CDR1 DFQATT and CDR2 SNEGSKA (reference sequence). There are 14 residues in the CDR3. The trim removed 5 bases at V and 3 bases at J, leaving 3 bases unmatched. The CDR3 reads CSALGLAGEETQYF. CDR3 sequence (DNA): TGCAGTGCTCTCGGACTAGCGGGAGAAGAGACCCAGTACTTC.